This entry concerns a single T cell receptor (beta chain). This entry belongs to a study of T cells in tumors after PD-1 blockade. There are 14 residues in the CDR3. Germline CDR1 is LNHDA and CDR2 is SQIVND (reference sequence). The J segment lost 4 bases and the V segment lost 5 bases, leaving 6 bases of the junction unmatched. Clones were read by immunoSEQ multiplex PCR, and TCRdb kept only the in-frame ones, dropping some. The table includes a few thousand clones, around 70% detected once. The chain carries TRBV19 and TRBJ1-1; 8 nucleotides align to TRBD1. This specimen was tumor tissue, taken before anti-PD-1 treatment. The source of this sequence is a human donor with basal cell carcinoma. The chain's CDR3 is CASSPGQGPTEAFF. The CDR3 region has the DNA TGTGCCAGTAGTCCTGGACAGGGTCCCACTGAAGCTTTCTTT. The complete variable domain, with remaining parts taken from reference TRBV19 and TRBJ1-1, reads DGGITQSPKYLFRKEGQNVTLSCEQNLNHDAMYWYRQDPGQGLRLIYYSQIVNDFQKGDIAEGYSVSREKKESFPLTVTSAQKNPTAFYLCASSPGQGPTEAFFGQGTRLTVV.